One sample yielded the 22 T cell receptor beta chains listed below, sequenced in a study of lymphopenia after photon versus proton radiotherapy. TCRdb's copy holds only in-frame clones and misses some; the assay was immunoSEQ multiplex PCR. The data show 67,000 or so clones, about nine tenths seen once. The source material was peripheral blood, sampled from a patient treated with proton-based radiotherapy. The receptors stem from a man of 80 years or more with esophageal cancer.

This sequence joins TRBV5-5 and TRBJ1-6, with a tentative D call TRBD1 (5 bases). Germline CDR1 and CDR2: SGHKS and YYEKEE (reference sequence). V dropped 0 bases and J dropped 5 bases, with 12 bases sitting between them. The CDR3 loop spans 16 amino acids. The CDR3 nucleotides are TGTGCCAGCAGCTTGGGACCCCGAGGGGATAATTCACCCCTCCACTTT. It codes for CASSLGPRGDNSPLHF.

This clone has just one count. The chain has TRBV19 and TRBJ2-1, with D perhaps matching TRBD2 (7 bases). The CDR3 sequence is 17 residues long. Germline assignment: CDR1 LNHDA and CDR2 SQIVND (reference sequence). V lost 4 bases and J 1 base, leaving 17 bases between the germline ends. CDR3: CASSTPSGGGSYNEQFF. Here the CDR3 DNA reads TGTGCCAGTAGTACTCCCTCGGGGGGCGGGTCCTACAATGAGCAGTTCTTC.

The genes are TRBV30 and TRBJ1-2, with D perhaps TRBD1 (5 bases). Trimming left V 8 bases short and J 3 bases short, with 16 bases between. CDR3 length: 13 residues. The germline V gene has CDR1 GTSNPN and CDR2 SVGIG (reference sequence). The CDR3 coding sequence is TGTGCCGCCCAGGGCGGGGAAGACTATGGCTACACCTTC. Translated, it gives CAAQGGEDYGYTF. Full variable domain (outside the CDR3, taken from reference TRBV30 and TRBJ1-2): SQTIHQWPATLVQPVGSPLSLECTVEGTSNPNLYWYRQAAGRGLQLLFYSVGIGQISSEVPQNLSASRPQDRQFILSSKKLLLSDSGFYLCAAQGGEDYGYTFGSGTRLTVV.

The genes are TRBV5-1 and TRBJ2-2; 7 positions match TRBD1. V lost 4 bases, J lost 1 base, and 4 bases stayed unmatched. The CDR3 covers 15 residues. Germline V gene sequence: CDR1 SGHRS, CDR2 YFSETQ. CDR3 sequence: CASSSRTGNTGELFF. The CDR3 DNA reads TGCGCCAGCAGCAGTAGGACAGGGAACACCGGGGAGCTGTTTTTT.

As DNA, the CDR3 is TGTGCCAGCAGCTTTTCCCGCCGAAGTACTGAAGCTTTCTTT. Encoded protein: CASSFSRRSTEAFF. This chain connects TRBV7-8 to TRBJ1-1; D is ambiguous. Germline V gives CDR1 SGHVS, CDR2 FQNEAQ. This CDR3 spans 14 amino acids. The V end lost 3 bases, the J end lost 5 bases, and 13 bases lay between the germline ends.

CDR3 DNA: TGTGCCAGCAGTGCTCACGGTTCCGCGGGCACAGATACGCAGTATTTT. This translates into CASSAHGSAGTDTQYF. The J gene is TRBJ2-3, the V gene TRBV6-4, with D uncertain. CDR3 length equals 16 residues. The V gene's germline CDR1 is MRHNA and CDR2 SNTAGT. Trimming removed 4 bases from V and 1 base from J, with 15 bases in between.

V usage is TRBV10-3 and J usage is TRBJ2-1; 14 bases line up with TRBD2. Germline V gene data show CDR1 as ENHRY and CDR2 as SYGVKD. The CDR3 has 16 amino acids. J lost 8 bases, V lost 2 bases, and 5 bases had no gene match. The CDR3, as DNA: TGTGCCATCAGTGAGGGTGGGACTAGCGGGGGCGATGAGCAGTTCTTC. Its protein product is CAISEGGTSGGDEQFF.

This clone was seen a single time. CDR3 in DNA: TGCGCCAGCAGCTTGACAGGGGGCGGGGGAAACACCATATATTTT. Amino acid sequence: CASSLTGGGGNTIYF. The chain combines TRBV4-1 with TRBJ1-3; 10 nucleotides agree with TRBD1. Trimming at V came to 5 bases and at J to 4 bases, leaving 5 bases not matched to a gene. Looked up from germline, CDR1 is MGHRA and CDR2 is YSYEKL. This CDR3 comprises 15 residues.

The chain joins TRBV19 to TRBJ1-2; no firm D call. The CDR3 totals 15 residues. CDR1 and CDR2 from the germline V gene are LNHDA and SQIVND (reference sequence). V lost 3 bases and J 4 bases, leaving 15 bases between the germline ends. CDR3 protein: CASSIRVHGFYGYTF. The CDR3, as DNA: TGTGCCAGTAGTATTAGGGTCCACGGATTCTATGGCTACACCTTC.

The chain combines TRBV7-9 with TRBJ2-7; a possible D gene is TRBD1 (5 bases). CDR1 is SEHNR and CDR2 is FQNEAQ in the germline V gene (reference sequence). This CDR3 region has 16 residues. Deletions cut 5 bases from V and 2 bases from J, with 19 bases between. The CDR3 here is CASSIPQDARAYEQYF. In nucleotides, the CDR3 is TGTGCCAGCAGCATACCACAGGATGCCCGGGCCTACGAGCAGTACTTC.

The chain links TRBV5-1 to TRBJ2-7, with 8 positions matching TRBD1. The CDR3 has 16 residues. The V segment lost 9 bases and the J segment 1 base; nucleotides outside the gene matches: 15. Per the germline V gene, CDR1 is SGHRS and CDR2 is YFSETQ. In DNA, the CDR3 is TGCGCCAACCAACCCCCCCCCGACAGGGGTTCCTACGAGCAGTACTTC. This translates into CANQPPPDRGSYEQYF.

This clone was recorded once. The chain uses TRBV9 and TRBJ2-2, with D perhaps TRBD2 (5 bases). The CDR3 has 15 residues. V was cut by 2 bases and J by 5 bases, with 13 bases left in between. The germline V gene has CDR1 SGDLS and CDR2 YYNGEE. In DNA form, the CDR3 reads TGTGCCAGCAGCGTCAGGCCTCCGGGAACCGGGGAGCTGTTTTTT. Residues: CASSVRPPGTGELFF.

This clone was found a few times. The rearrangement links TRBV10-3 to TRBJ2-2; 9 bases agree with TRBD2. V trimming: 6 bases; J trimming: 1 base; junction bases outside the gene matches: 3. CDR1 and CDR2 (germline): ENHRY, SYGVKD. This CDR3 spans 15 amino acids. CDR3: CAISRLAVNTGELFF. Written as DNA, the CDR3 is TGTGCCATCAGCCGACTAGCGGTGAACACCGGGGAGCTGTTTTTT.

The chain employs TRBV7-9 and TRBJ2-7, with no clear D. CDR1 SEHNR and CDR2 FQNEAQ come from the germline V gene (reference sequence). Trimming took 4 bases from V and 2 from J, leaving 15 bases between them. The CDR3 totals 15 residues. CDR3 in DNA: TGTGCCAGCAGCTCCCGCACCGAGCCCCCCTACGAGCAGTACTTC. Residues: CASSSRTEPPYEQYF.

CDR3 in DNA: TGTGCCAGCAGACCTGACGGGACAGCCGAGCAGTACTTC. It encodes CASRPDGTAEQYF. The V call is TRBV6-5, the J call TRBJ2-7, with 7 bases fitting TRBD1. The ends lost 6 bases at V and 6 bases at J; junction bases unmatched: 8. Germline V gives CDR1 MNHEY, CDR2 SVGAGI. The CDR3 sequence is 13 residues long.

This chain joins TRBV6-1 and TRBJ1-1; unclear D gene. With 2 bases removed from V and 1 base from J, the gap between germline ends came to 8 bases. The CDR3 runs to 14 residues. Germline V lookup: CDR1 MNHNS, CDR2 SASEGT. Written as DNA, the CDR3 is TGTGCCAGCAGTGAAATTGGGGAGAACACTGAAGCTTTCTTT. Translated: CASSEIGENTEAFF.

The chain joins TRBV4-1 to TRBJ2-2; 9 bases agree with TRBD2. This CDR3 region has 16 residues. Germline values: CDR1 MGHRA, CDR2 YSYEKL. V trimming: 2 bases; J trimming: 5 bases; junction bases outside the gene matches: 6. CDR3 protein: CASSQPQLAGTGELFF. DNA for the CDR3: TGCGCCAGCAGCCAACCACAACTAGCGGGTACCGGGGAGCTGTTTTTT.

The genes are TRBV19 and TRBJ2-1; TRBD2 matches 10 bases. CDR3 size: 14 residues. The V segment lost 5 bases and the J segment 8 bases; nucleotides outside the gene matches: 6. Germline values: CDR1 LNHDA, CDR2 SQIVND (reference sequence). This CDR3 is CASSPSGSGDEQFF. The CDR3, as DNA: TGTGCCAGTAGTCCTAGCGGGAGTGGGGATGAGCAGTTCTTC.

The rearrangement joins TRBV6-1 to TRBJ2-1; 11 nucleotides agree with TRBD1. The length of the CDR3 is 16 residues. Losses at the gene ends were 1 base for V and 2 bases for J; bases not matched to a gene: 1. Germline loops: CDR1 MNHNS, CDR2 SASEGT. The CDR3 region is CASSEGTGGPYNEQFF. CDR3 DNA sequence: TGTGCCAGCAGTGAAGGGACAGGGGGCCCCTACAATGAGCAGTTCTTC.

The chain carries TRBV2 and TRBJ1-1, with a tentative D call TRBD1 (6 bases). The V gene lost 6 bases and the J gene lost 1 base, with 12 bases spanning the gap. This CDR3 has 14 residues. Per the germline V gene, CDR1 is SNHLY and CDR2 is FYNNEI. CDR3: CASSVGHQNTEAFF. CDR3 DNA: TGTGCCAGCAGCGTGGGACACCAGAACACTGAAGCTTTCTTT. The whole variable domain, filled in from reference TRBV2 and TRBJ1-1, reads EPEVTQTPSHQVTQMGQEVILRCVPISNHLYFYWYRQILGQKVEFLVSFYNNEISEKSEIFDDQFSVERPDGSNFTLKIRSTKLEDSAMYFCASSVGHQNTEAFFGQGTRLTVV.

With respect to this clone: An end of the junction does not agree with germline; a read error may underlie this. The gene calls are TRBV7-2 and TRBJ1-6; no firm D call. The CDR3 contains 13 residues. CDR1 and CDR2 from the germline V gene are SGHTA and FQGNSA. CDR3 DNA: TGTGCCAGCAGCGAGATGGTTAATTCACCCCCCCACTTT. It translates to CASSEMVNSPPHF. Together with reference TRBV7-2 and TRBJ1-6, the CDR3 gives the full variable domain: GAGVSQSPSNKVTEKGKDVELRCDPISGHTALYWYRQSLGQGLEFLIYFQGNSAPDKSGLPSDRFSAERTGGSVSTLTIQRTQQEDSAVYLCASSEMVNSPPHFGNGTRLTVT.

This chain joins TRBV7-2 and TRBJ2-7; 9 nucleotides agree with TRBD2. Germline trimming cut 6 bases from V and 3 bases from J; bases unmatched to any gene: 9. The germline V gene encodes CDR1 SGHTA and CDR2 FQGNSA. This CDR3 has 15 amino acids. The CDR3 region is CASSQPGLALYEQYF. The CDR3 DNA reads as TGTGCCAGCAGTCAACCGGGACTAGCTCTCTACGAGCAGTACTTC.